The 17 T cell receptor beta chains below come from one sample, sequenced in a study of identical twins. One entry per CDR3 protein, called by TCRdb with MiXCR from the 5' RACE reads. The repertoire holds hundreds of thousands of distinct CDR3 sequences, with about 20% as singletons. The data were also submitted as part of a second study, on T cells expressing NK-cell markers.

The material sequenced was PBMCs. These receptors originate from a woman aged 18-30 years in good health.

The chain has TRBV12-5 and TRBJ2-1; 7 nucleotides match TRBD1. The CDR3 totals 16 residues. Germline V gene sequence: CDR1 LGHNT, CDR2 FRNRAP. Trimming removed 2 bases from V and 3 bases from J; junction bases left unmatched: 7. The CDR3 sequence is CASGLRLQGIYNEQFF. The CDR3, as DNA: TGTGCTAGTGGTTTGAGGTTACAGGGGATCTACAATGAGCAGTTCTTC.

The chain links TRBV20-1 to TRBJ2-2, with 8 bases that match TRBD2. Germline lookup yields CDR1 DFQATT and CDR2 SNEGSKA (reference sequence). The CDR3 spans 12 residues. Trimming at V came to 6 bases and at J to 6 bases, leaving 3 bases not matched to a gene. In nucleotides, the CDR3 is TGCAGTGCCAGGCGGGGGGCCGGGGAGCTGTTTTTT. This codes for CSARRGAGELFF.

The chain has TRBV12-3 or TRBV12-4 and TRBJ2-3; D ambiguous. The V end was cut by 2 bases, the J end by 10 bases, with 13 bases between. The CDR3 has 13 amino acids. This CDR3 is CASSLYRFKAQYF. CDR3 DNA sequence: TGTGCCAGCAGTTTATATAGGTTTAAGGCGCAGTATTTT.

This clonotype was observed many times. The DNA for the CDR3 is TGTGCCAGCAGCCAGAGGGGAGATACGCAGTATTTT. It specifies CASSQRGDTQYF. The chain is built from TRBV12-3 or TRBV12-4 and TRBJ2-3, with D possibly called TRBD1 or TRBD2 (5 bases each). CDR3 length equals 12 residues. V was shortened by 6 bases and J by 5 bases, with 9 bases between the two germline ends.

The chain combines TRBV3-1 with TRBJ2-3; D is uncertain. Trimming removed 5 bases at V and 0 bases at J, with 12 bases between. CDR1 is LGHDT and CDR2 is YNNKEL in the germline V gene (reference sequence). This CDR3 has 15 amino acids. The CDR3, as DNA: TGTGCCAGCAGCTCCCGATGGACCAGCACAGATACGCAGTATTTT. It translates to CASSSRWTSTDTQYF.

This clonotype was seen a few times. This chain joins TRBV5-1 and TRBJ1-4, with D unresolved. Germline lookup yields CDR1 SGHRS and CDR2 YFSETQ. V was trimmed by 2 bases and J by 4 bases, leaving 12 bases between them. CDR3 length: 15 residues. The CDR3 DNA sequence: TGCGCCAGCAGCTTCTCGAGTCCTAATAATGAAAAACTGTTTTTT. Its translation: CASSFSSPNNEKLFF.

This clonotype came up a few times. The genes are TRBV29-1 and TRBJ2-1, with 10 nucleotides matching TRBD2. The CDR3 totals 16 residues. Germline V lookup: CDR1 SQVTM, CDR2 ANQGSEA. The J segment lost 0 bases and the V segment lost 7 bases, leaving 9 bases of the junction unmatched. The CDR3 DNA follows: TGCAGCGCTGACAGCGGGAGGGCCCACTCCTACAATGAGCAGTTCTTC. This codes for CSADSGRAHSYNEQFF.

This clonotype was seen many times. The gene calls are TRBV12-3 or TRBV12-4 and TRBJ1-2; the D gene is possibly TRBD1 (5 bases). V lost 1 base to trimming and J lost 6 bases, with 12 bases between them. The CDR3 has 14 amino acids. DNA of the CDR3: TGTGCCAGCAGTTTAGGTAGGGGAGGTGATGGCTACACCTTC. It translates to CASSLGRGGDGYTF.

The chain recombines TRBV5-1 with TRBJ2-7; 7 bases are shared with TRBD2. Germline lookup yields CDR1 SGHRS and CDR2 YFSETQ. This CDR3 is built from 13 residues. V dropped 5 bases and J dropped 3; count of bases not matched to a gene: 5. The CDR3 sequence is CASRPAGYYEQYF. The CDR3 DNA is TGCGCCAGCAGGCCAGCGGGGTACTACGAGCAGTACTTC.

Many counts were recorded for this clonotype. V usage is TRBV12-3 or TRBV12-4 and J usage is TRBJ2-4, with 10 nucleotides matching TRBD1. The trim removed 6 bases at V and 0 bases at J, leaving 5 bases unmatched. CDR3 length: 16 residues. Here the CDR3 reads CASRRGQGLAKNIQYF. CDR3 in DNA: TGTGCCAGCAGGAGGGGACAGGGGCTAGCCAAAAACATTCAGTACTTC.

The V and J genes are TRBV5-1 and TRBJ2-7, with 7 bases aligning to TRBD1. With V trimmed by 5 bases and J by 0 bases, 11 bases remained unmatched. The germline V gene encodes CDR1 SGHRS and CDR2 YFSETQ. The CDR3 consists of 16 residues. CDR3 nucleotides: TGCGCCAGCAGTCCGGGACAGCCTCTTTACTCCTACGAGCAGTACTTC. It translates to CASSPGQPLYSYEQYF.

This sequence joins TRBV6-5 and TRBJ1-2; D may be TRBD1 (5 bases). This CDR3 is 13 amino acids long. The ends were cut back, 0 bases at V and 8 bases at J, with 10 bases in the middle. Germline CDR1 and CDR2: MNHEY and SVGAGI. The CDR3 DNA is TGTGCCAGCAGTTACTCGGGGGTTTACGGCTACACCTTC. Residues: CASSYSGVYGYTF.

The V gene is TRBV7-9, the J gene TRBJ1-2; TRBD1 agrees at 11 bases. The CDR3 runs 16 residues. The J segment lost 0 bases and the V segment lost 5 bases, leaving 5 bases of the junction unmatched. Per germline, CDR1 SEHNR and CDR2 FQNEAQ (reference sequence). Here the CDR3 DNA reads TGTGCCAGCAGCAGGGGACAGGGGGTTACTAACTATGGCTACACCTTC. Protein: CASSRGQGVTNYGYTF.

The chain links TRBV27 to TRBJ2-3; possibly TRBD2 for D (5 bases). The V end lost 2 bases, the J end lost 6 bases, and 12 bases lay between the germline ends. In germline, CDR1 is MNHEY, CDR2 SMNVEV (reference sequence). This CDR3 region has 14 residues. The CDR3 DNA follows: TGTGCCAGCAGTTTAGAGCGGAGTGGGGATACGCAGTATTTT. Protein: CASSLERSGDTQYF.

A few counts support this clonotype. This chain links TRBV5-4 with TRBJ2-5; no firm D call. Germline V CDR1 and CDR2: SGHNT, YYREEE (reference sequence). This CDR3 has 15 residues. V lost 5 bases to trimming and J lost 5 bases, with 19 bases between them. CDR3 residues: CASSLPSSHQETQYF. In DNA form, the CDR3 reads TGTGCCAGCAGTTTACCGTCCTCCCATCAGGAGACCCAGTACTTC.

The chain joins TRBV6-5 to TRBJ1-5, with D possibly matching TRBD1 (5 bases). V lost 4 bases and J 3 bases, leaving 10 bases between the germline ends. Germline V gives CDR1 MNHEY, CDR2 SVGAGI. CDR3 size: 14 residues. The CDR3 here is CASSFRDANQPQHF. CDR3 coding DNA: TGTGCCAGCAGTTTCCGGGACGCCAATCAGCCCCAGCATTTT.

This clonotype turned up a few times. The chain recombines TRBV9 with TRBJ2-2, with 8 bases identical to TRBD1. With V trimmed by 5 bases and J by 1 base, 7 bases remained unmatched. Germline CDR1 reads SGDLS; CDR2 reads YYNGEE. This CDR3 has 16 amino acids. The CDR3 here is CASRGQGQENTGELFF. The CDR3, as DNA: TGTGCCAGCAGAGGACAGGGACAAGAGAACACCGGGGAGCTGTTTTTT. Variable domain in full (rest from reference TRBV9 and TRBJ2-2): DSGVTQTPKHLITATGQRVTLRCSPRSGDLSVYWYQQSLDQGLQFLIQYYNGEERAKGNILERFSAQQFPDLHSELNLSSLELGDSALYFCASRGQGQENTGELFFGEGSRLTVL.